The 16 T cell receptor beta chains in this list originate from one sample, sequenced in a study of T-cell reconstitution after alpha-beta-depleted transplantation in children. During its preparation, the TCRbeta library received unique molecular identifiers. TCRdb called the PCR reads again in MiXCR, with one record for every CDR3 protein. The sample has fewer than 150,000 distinct CDR3 sequences; approximately 8.7% are singletons. Here the sequenced sample was PBMCs, mostly from graft donor cells, taken 180 days after TCRalphabeta/CD19-depleted stem cell transplant. These receptors were collected from a girl in the first two years of life who had a stem cell transplant for combined immunodeficiency, so the T cells may come from the graft donor.

This clonotype was observed a few times. V and J are TRBV20-1 and TRBJ2-7; 12 bases are a match to TRBD2. The CDR3 has 14 residues. Trimming at V came to 5 bases and at J to 6 bases, leaving 8 bases not matched to a gene. Looked up from germline, CDR1 is DFQATT and CDR2 is SNEGSKA (reference sequence). The CDR3 region is CSAHHLAGGPEQYF. CDR3 coding DNA: TGCAGTGCTCATCACCTAGCGGGAGGGCCCGAGCAGTACTTC.

This clonotype was counted between two and nine times. V usage is TRBV20-1 and J usage is TRBJ2-1, with 11 bases that match TRBD1. V shed 1 base, J shed 3 bases, and the junction held 2 bases outside the gene matches. This CDR3 is 15 amino acids long. Germline-derived CDR1 and CDR2 are DFQATT and SNEGSKA (reference sequence). The CDR3 protein is CSARGTGGFYNEQFF. The CDR3 DNA is TGCAGTGCTAGAGGGACAGGGGGCTTCTACAATGAGCAGTTCTTC.

This clonotype appeared a few times. The rearrangement links TRBV10-3 to TRBJ1-5; perhaps TRBD1 as D (5 bases). CDR1 is ENHRY, CDR2 SYGVKD, per germline. V was trimmed by 6 bases and J by 2 bases, leaving 14 bases between them. CDR3 length equals 15 residues. The CDR3 sequence: CAISGGAGRNQPQHF. The CDR3 DNA sequence: TGTGCCATCAGCGGTGGGGCAGGTCGCAATCAGCCCCAGCATTTT.

This clonotype was observed a few times. The V gene is TRBV20-1, the J gene TRBJ2-5, with TRBD2 identical over 8 bases. V gave up 6 bases and J gave up 7 bases; unmatched junction bases: 25. This CDR3 is built from 18 residues. CDR1 and CDR2 from the germline V gene are DFQATT and SNEGSKA (reference sequence). The CDR3 DNA reads TGCAGTGCAAGACGGGTAGCGGGGATTGGGGATTCAAGACTGACCCAGTACTTC. Translated, it gives CSARRVAGIGDSRLTQYF.

This clonotype has more than one count but fewer than ten. V and J are TRBV5-1 and TRBJ1-2; 9 positions match TRBD1. Germline lookup yields CDR1 SGHRS and CDR2 YFSETQ. The ends lost 4 bases at V and 0 bases at J; junction bases unmatched: 13. The CDR3 loop spans 18 amino acids. CDR3 sequence: CASSPVGGQGDTNYGYTF. The CDR3 DNA reads TGCGCCAGCAGCCCAGTCGGGGGACAGGGAGACACTAACTATGGCTACACCTTC.

The chain employs TRBV7-9 and TRBJ2-5; 7 bases map to TRBD1. The CDR3 length is 12 residues. The V gene's germline CDR1 is SEHNR and CDR2 FQNEAQ (reference sequence). V shed 5 bases and J 9 bases; nucleotides not matched to a gene: 6. CDR3 in DNA: TGTGCCAGCAGCCTTGGGACAGAAGCCCAGTACTTC. It is translated as CASSLGTEAQYF.

This clonotype was picked up a small number of times. The chain carries TRBV5-1 and TRBJ1-1; D remains unclear. V was pared by 1 base and J by 5 bases, with 12 bases between. CDR1 and CDR2 (germline): SGHRS, YFSETQ. The CDR3 extends over 14 amino acids. The CDR3 sequence is CASSLTGLRTEAFF. The CDR3 DNA is TGCGCCAGCAGCTTGACGGGGTTAAGGACTGAAGCTTTCTTT.

This clonotype was seen more than once but under ten times. The rearrangement uses TRBV29-1 and TRBJ2-5, with 7 bases aligning to TRBD1. The CDR3 runs 12 residues. After removal of 7 bases from V and 6 bases from J, the junction contained 8 bases not matched to a gene. In germline, CDR1 is SQVTM, CDR2 ANQGSEA. The CDR3: CSADRDGKTQYF. The CDR3 DNA sequence: TGCAGCGCTGACAGGGATGGAAAGACCCAGTACTTC.

The chain links TRBV7-3 to TRBJ2-2, with D unclear. Germline V lookup: CDR1 SGHTA, CDR2 FQGTGA. Trimming stripped 5 bases from V and 5 bases from J, with 3 bases between. The CDR3 spans 11 residues. CDR3 sequence (DNA): TGTGCCAGCAGCATTACCGGGGAGCTGTTTTTT. It is translated as CASSITGELFF.

This clonotype has more than one count but fewer than ten. The chain is built from TRBV6-2 or TRBV6-3 and TRBJ1-5, with 7 bases matching TRBD1. The CDR3 totals 19 residues. Germline CDR1 MNHEY, CDR2 SVGEGT. The V and J ends lost 0 bases and 0 bases, in that order; junction bases with no gene match: 11. The CDR3 here is CASSYSWTGRLISNQPQHF. The CDR3 DNA follows: TGTGCCAGCAGTTACTCCTGGACAGGCCGACTTATTAGCAATCAGCCCCAGCATTTT.

The rearrangement joins TRBV12-3 or TRBV12-4 to TRBJ2-5; D might be TRBD1 or TRBD2, each matching 6 bases. The CDR3 length is 16 residues. The V gene lost 6 bases and the J gene lost 2 bases, with 19 bases spanning the gap. CDR3 DNA: TGTGCCAGCAGCCGAAGGGGGTTTGCGGGGCAAGAGACCCAGTACTTC. It encodes CASSRRGFAGQETQYF.

This clonotype turned up a few times. The J gene is TRBJ2-7, the V gene TRBV12-3 or TRBV12-4; no clear D gene. The CDR3 runs to 13 residues. Trimming took 3 bases from V and 2 from J, leaving 8 bases between them. In DNA, the CDR3 is TGTGCCAGCAGTTTCGTGAATACCTACGAGCAGTACTTC. This codes for CASSFVNTYEQYF.

This clonotype has just a few counts. The chain has TRBV10-3 and TRBJ2-7; D is possibly TRBD1 (5 bases). CDR1 is ENHRY, CDR2 SYGVKD, per germline. Trimming stripped 0 bases from V and 4 bases from J, with 13 bases between. The CDR3 runs to 15 residues. CDR3 nucleotide sequence: TGTGCCATCAGTGAGTCGAAGGGGTTGCTTTACGAGCAGTACTTC. Protein: CAISESKGLLYEQYF.

This clonotype was seen only a few times. The rearrangement joins TRBV6-2 or TRBV6-3 to TRBJ1-2; D is uncertain. V was clipped by 5 bases and J by 2 bases, with 9 bases between them. The CDR3 loop spans 13 amino acids. The germline gives CDR1 MNHEY, CDR2 SVGEGT. CDR3 nucleotide sequence: TGTGCCAGCAGTGGGCGACACAACTATGGCTACACCTTC. This gives the protein CASSGRHNYGYTF.

This clonotype was seen only a few times. The chain links TRBV11-3 to TRBJ2-1; D ambiguous. CDR3 length: 15 residues. Germline V gene lookup returns CDR1 SGHNT and CDR2 YENEEA. The V and J ends lost 0 bases and 8 bases respectively, with 14 bases between them. Here the CDR3 reads CASSLDPPVLDEQFF. In DNA, the CDR3 is TGTGCCAGCAGCTTAGATCCCCCAGTTTTGGATGAGCAGTTCTTC.

The chain recombines TRBV20-1 with TRBJ2-3; no firm D call. This CDR3 spans 13 amino acids. Trimming cost V 4 bases and J 1 base, with 9 bases left between them. Germline V gene data show CDR1 as DFQATT and CDR2 as SNEGSKA (reference sequence). The CDR3 protein is CSATSRGTDTQYF. CDR3 DNA: TGCAGTGCTACCAGCCGGGGCACAGATACGCAGTATTTT.